The 27 T cell receptor beta chains given below trace back to one sample, sequenced in a study of blood T cell repertoires in COVID-19. Assay: immunoSEQ multiplex PCR; the TCRdb copy retains only in-frame clones and omits some. The sample records roughly 500,000 clones, roughly 90% being singletons. Source material: PBMCs or T cells enriched from blood (not recorded which). The source is a woman aged 40-49 years who had recovered from COVID-19.

This chain uses TRBV7-9 with TRBJ2-7; tentatively, D is TRBD2 (6 bases). V shed 3 bases and J shed 2 bases, with 8 bases lying between them. Germline lookup yields CDR1 SEHNR and CDR2 FQNEAQ (reference sequence). The CDR3 length is 13 residues. The CDR3 is CASSFGGAYEQYF. In nucleotides, the CDR3 is TGTGCCAGCAGCTTCGGGGGTGCCTACGAGCAGTACTTC. The full variable domain, with the rest looked up from reference TRBV7-9 and TRBJ2-7, is DTGVSQNPRHKITKRGQNVTFRCDPISEHNRLYWYRQTLGQGPEFLTYFQNEAQLEKSRLLSDRFSAERPKGSFSTLEIQRTEQGDSAMYLCASSFGGAYEQYFGPGTRLTVT.

The gene calls are TRBV7-6 and TRBJ1-1; 8 bases are a match to TRBD1. CDR3 length equals 15 residues. Germline V lookup: CDR1 SGHVS, CDR2 FNYEAQ. V gave up 5 bases and J gave up 5 bases; unmatched junction bases: 10. This CDR3 is CASSATSGGRTEAFF. CDR3 DNA: TGTGCCAGCAGCGCTACCTCAGGGGGCCGGACTGAAGCTTTCTTT.

The CDR3 DNA reads TGTGCCACCAGTGAGTCTTCGAACACTGAAGCTTTCTTT. Residues: CATSESSNTEAFF. This chain connects TRBV24-1 to TRBJ1-1; no clear D. Looked up from germline, CDR1 is KGHDR and CDR2 is SFDVKD. V was pared by 4 bases and J by 1 base, with 6 bases between. The CDR3 loop spans 13 amino acids.

This clone was counted a single time. The gene calls are TRBV7-2 and TRBJ2-7; D is unclear. The ends were cut back, 5 bases at V and 5 bases at J, with 10 bases in the middle. The CDR3 has 12 amino acids. Germline CDR1 SGHTA, CDR2 FQGNSA. Here the CDR3 DNA reads TGTGCCAGCAGCCGCCCAAGAGACGAGCAGTACTTC. Protein product: CASSRPRDEQYF. Full variable domain (outside the CDR3, taken from reference TRBV7-2 and TRBJ2-7): GAGVSQSPSNKVTEKGKDVELRCDPISGHTALYWYRQSLGQGLEFLIYFQGNSAPDKSGLPSDRFSAERTGGSVSTLTIQRTQQEDSAVYLCASSRPRDEQYFGPGTRLTVT.

This chain joins TRBV6-4 and TRBJ1-1; perhaps TRBD1 as D (5 bases). Deletions cut 6 bases from V and 1 base from J, with 9 bases between. CDR1 and CDR2 (germline): MRHNA, SNTAGT. This CDR3 has 13 amino acids. Written as DNA, the CDR3 is TGTGCCAGCAGATACCAGGGGAACACTGAAGCTTTCTTT. The encoded protein is CASRYQGNTEAFF.

The CDR3: CAWSFEGTASYGYTF. In DNA, the CDR3 is TGTGCCTGGAGTTTCGAAGGGACAGCAAGCTATGGCTACACCTTC. The genes are TRBV30 and TRBJ1-2; 7 bases align to TRBD1. The trim removed 2 bases at V and 4 bases at J, leaving 10 bases unmatched. The germline V gene has CDR1 GTSNPN and CDR2 SVGIG (reference sequence). The CDR3 loop spans 15 amino acids.

The genes are TRBV7-2 and TRBJ1-1; a weak D match, TRBD1 (6 bases). The CDR3 is made up of 14 amino acids. Germline lookup yields CDR1 SGHTA and CDR2 FQGNSA. The germline V and J ends were trimmed by 8 bases and 1 base, with 14 bases remaining between them. The CDR3 nucleotides read TGTGCCAGCGGCACCGGGACACCGAACACTGAAGCTTTCTTT. This sequence encodes CASGTGTPNTEAFF. The full variable domain, rest sourced from reference TRBV7-2 and TRBJ1-1, is GAGVSQSPSNKVTEKGKDVELRCDPISGHTALYWYRQSLGQGLEFLIYFQGNSAPDKSGLPSDRFSAERTGGSVSTLTIQRTQQEDSAVYLCASGTGTPNTEAFFGQGTRLTVV.

The chain has TRBV11-3 and TRBJ2-3, with D possibly TRBD2 on 5 matching bases. The V gene's germline CDR1 is SGHNT and CDR2 YENEEA. There are 15 residues in the CDR3. Trimming took 5 bases from V and 0 from J, leaving 12 bases between them. CDR3 in amino acids: CASSPEAGSTDTQYF. In nucleotides, the CDR3 is TGTGCCAGCAGCCCCGAGGCGGGTAGCACAGATACGCAGTATTTT.

The V call is TRBV30, the J call TRBJ1-1, with D possibly matching TRBD1 (5 bases). The CDR3 is made up of 13 amino acids. CDR1 and CDR2 (germline): GTSNPN, SVGIG (reference sequence). V was pared by 4 bases and J by 0 bases, with 9 bases between. The CDR3 protein is CAWIDSLNTEAFF. The CDR3 DNA sequence: TGTGCCTGGATTGACAGCTTGAACACTGAAGCTTTCTTT.

The rearrangement uses TRBV6-2 or TRBV6-3 and TRBJ1-5; TRBD1 matches at 10 bases. In germline, CDR1 is MNHEY, CDR2 SVGEGT. Germline trimming cut 2 bases from V and 3 bases from J; bases unmatched to any gene: 4. The CDR3 has 16 residues. In nucleotides, the CDR3 is TGTGCCAGCAGTTACCCGGACAGGGGGAACAATCAGCCCCAGCATTTT. Translated, it gives CASSYPDRGNNQPQHF.

V is TRBV4-2 and J is TRBJ1-4; D may be TRBD1 (6 bases). The CDR3 contains 17 residues. The V gene's germline CDR1 is LGHNA and CDR2 YNFKEQ. V dropped 2 bases and J dropped 0 bases, with 13 bases sitting between them. The CDR3 protein is CASSQQDSAATNEKLFF. The CDR3 DNA reads TGTGCCAGCAGCCAACAGGACAGTGCCGCAACTAATGAAAAACTGTTTTTT.

The rearrangement links TRBV19 to TRBJ1-1; possible D gene TRBD1, 6 bases. The CDR3 has 15 residues. The V end lost 1 base, the J end lost 4 bases, and 13 bases lay between the germline ends. Germline CDR1 is LNHDA and CDR2 is SQIVND (reference sequence). The CDR3 reads CASSIGNREGTEAFF. CDR3 nucleotide sequence: TGTGCCAGTAGTATAGGTAACAGGGAGGGCACTGAAGCTTTCTTT.

This chain connects TRBV12-3 or TRBV12-4 to TRBJ2-5; tentative D call: TRBD1 (6 bases). V was clipped by 5 bases and J by 9 bases, with 16 bases between them. The CDR3 is 13 amino acids. The CDR3 DNA reads as TGTGCCAGCAGTCCGCCGCAGGGGTGGCCCCAGTACTTC. This gives the protein CASSPPQGWPQYF.

The V gene is TRBV4-1, the J gene TRBJ1-5; 10 nucleotides line up with TRBD1. The CDR3 length is 14 residues. Germline CDR1 reads MGHRA; CDR2 reads YSYEKL. Unmatched junction bases numbered 3, after V lost 4 bases and J lost 6 bases. For the CDR3, the DNA is TGCGCCAGCAGCCCAGGGACAGGGGTTCAGCCCCAGCATTTT. Protein: CASSPGTGVQPQHF.

The chain is built from TRBV9 and TRBJ1-1; 10 nucleotides agree with TRBD1. The length of the CDR3 is 16 residues. V dropped 0 bases and J dropped 5; count of bases not matched to a gene: 7. CDR1 SGDLS and CDR2 YYNGEE come from the germline V gene. As DNA, the CDR3 is TGTGCCAGCAGCGTAGAATCGGGACAGGGGCTTACTGAAGCTTTCTTT. This sequence encodes CASSVESGQGLTEAFF. Full variable domain (missing parts from reference TRBV9 and TRBJ1-1): DSGVTQTPKHLITATGQRVTLRCSPRSGDLSVYWYQQSLDQGLQFLIQYYNGEERAKGNILERFSAQQFPDLHSELNLSSLELGDSALYFCASSVESGQGLTEAFFGQGTRLTVV.

V is TRBV27 and J is TRBJ1-2; 8 positions match TRBD1. The CDR3 consists of 15 residues. J was trimmed by 7 bases and V by 2 bases; bases with no gene match: 9. Germline lookup yields CDR1 MNHEY and CDR2 SMNVEV (reference sequence). The chain's CDR3 is CASSLGQGAGSGYTF. The CDR3 DNA is TGTGCCAGCAGTTTAGGCCAGGGGGCCGGGTCTGGCTACACCTTC.

V usage is TRBV24-1 and J usage is TRBJ2-3; D might be TRBD2 (6 bases). The V end was cut by 2 bases, the J end by 4 bases, with 21 bases between. The CDR3 is 18 residues long. Germline V lookup: CDR1 KGHDR, CDR2 SFDVKD. CDR3 DNA sequence: TGTGCCACCAGTGATTCGGGGTCTCCTAGCGATCCTCCAGATACGCAGTATTTT. Translated, it gives CATSDSGSPSDPPDTQYF.

This rearrangement joins TRBV27 to TRBJ2-3; no clear D. Germline V CDR1 and CDR2: MNHEY, SMNVEV (reference sequence). V lost 3 bases and J lost 3, with 4 bases in between. The CDR3 loop spans 12 amino acids. The CDR3, as DNA: TGTGCCAGCAGTTTCAATACAGATACGCAGTATTTT. It is translated as CASSFNTDTQYF.

In this sample, this clone turned up a few times. This chain connects TRBV5-6 to TRBJ2-5; a weak D match, TRBD2 (5 bases). The V gene lost 4 bases and the J gene lost 4 bases, with 11 bases spanning the gap. Germline V gene lookup returns CDR1 SGHDT and CDR2 YYEEEE. There are 13 residues in the CDR3. The CDR3 reads CASSPRDSETQYF. In DNA form, the CDR3 reads TGTGCCAGCAGCCCCCGGGATTCAGAGACCCAGTACTTC.

This clone was recorded only once. This chain connects TRBV11-2 to TRBJ2-7; TRBD1 is a possible D gene (6 bases). Germline V CDR1 and CDR2: SGHAT, FQNNGV. Trimming pared 5 bases from V and 2 bases from J, leaving 10 bases between. The CDR3 totals 13 residues. This CDR3 reads CASSRTDTYEQYF. CDR3 in DNA: TGTGCCAGCAGCAGGACAGACACCTACGAGCAGTACTTC.

The V gene is TRBV13, the J gene TRBJ2-1, with 9 bases lining up with TRBD2. V trimming: 2 bases; J trimming: 4 bases; junction bases outside the gene matches: 6. This CDR3 is built from 16 residues. Germline V gene sequence: CDR1 PRHDT, CDR2 FYEKMQ (reference sequence). CDR3 protein: CASSLTSGRQYNEQFF. DNA for the CDR3: TGTGCCAGCAGCTTAACCAGCGGGAGGCAGTACAATGAGCAGTTCTTC.

This chain connects TRBV11-3 to TRBJ2-7; 10 nucleotides agree with TRBD2. The CDR3 extends over 15 amino acids. The germline CDR1 and CDR2 sequences are SGHNT and YENEEA. V trimming: 5 bases; J trimming: 5 bases; junction bases outside the gene matches: 9. The CDR3 spells CASSRSGTSDHEQYF. DNA of the CDR3: TGTGCCAGCAGCCGATCCGGGACTAGCGACCACGAGCAGTACTTC.

This chain connects TRBV29-1 to TRBJ2-7; tentative D call: TRBD1 (6 bases). This CDR3 contains 14 residues. Germline loops: CDR1 SQVTM, CDR2 ANQGSEA. V shed 4 bases and J shed 2 bases, with 15 bases lying between them. This chain's CDR3 is CSVGGLTGTYEQYF. In DNA form, the CDR3 reads TGCAGCGTTGGGGGGCTTACGGGGACCTACGAGCAGTACTTC.

The rearrangement joins TRBV9 to TRBJ2-7; 8 bases map to TRBD2. Germline V gene sequence: CDR1 SGDLS, CDR2 YYNGEE. The CDR3 runs 14 residues. The V gene end was trimmed by 0 bases and the J gene end by 6 bases; junction bases not matched to a gene: 5. For the CDR3, the DNA is TGTGCCAGCAGCGTAGGTAGCGGGACGGCCGAGCAGTACTTC. Its protein is CASSVGSGTAEQYF.

This clone was recorded only once. The same CDR3 also results from other DNA sequences found in this sample. This chain uses TRBV6-5 with TRBJ1-3, with a weak D call TRBD1 (5 bases). The CDR3 consists of 15 residues. Trimming took 0 bases from V and 1 from J, leaving 7 bases between them. The germline CDR1 and CDR2 sequences are MNHEY and SVGAGI. Here the CDR3 DNA reads TGTGCCAGCAGTTACTCGGGGGGATCTGGAAACACCATATATTTT. Its protein is CASSYSGGSGNTIYF.

About this clone itself: Other nucleotide sequences from this sample produce the same CDR3. This rearrangement joins TRBV5-1 to TRBJ1-2; D might be TRBD1 (5 bases). This CDR3 comprises 13 residues. V gave up 3 bases and J gave up 3 bases, with 9 bases separating them. Germline lookup yields CDR1 SGHRS and CDR2 YFSETQ. Here the CDR3 DNA reads TGCGCCAGCAGCTCAGCGGGGGACTATGGCTACACCTTC. Protein sequence: CASSSAGDYGYTF.

V usage is TRBV27 and J usage is TRBJ1-1; D uncertain. The germline V and J ends were trimmed by 5 bases and 3 bases, with 16 bases remaining between them. Germline V CDR1 and CDR2: MNHEY, SMNVEV (reference sequence). This CDR3 has 15 residues. The CDR3 DNA follows: TGTGCCAGCAGTCCGCCCCAGGTATCGTACACTGAAGCTTTCTTT. Protein: CASSPPQVSYTEAFF.